This TCR beta chain was obtained from a study of blood T cell repertoires in COVID-19. Trimming shortened V by 4 bases and J by 3 bases, and 13 bases separated the two germline ends. This CDR3 is 14 amino acids long. The germline CDR1 and CDR2 sequences are SGHDT and YYEEEE. Produced via immunoSEQ multiplex PCR; TCRdb's table is partial and in-frame only. The sample consists of under 250,000 clones, roughly 84% of them appearing once. The receptor was derived from a middle-aged man with acute or convalescent COVID-19. Specimen: peripheral blood. J is TRBJ1-1 and V is TRBV5-6; D call uncertain. In DNA form, the CDR3 reads TGTGCCAGCAGCCCTACTTACAGTCACACTGAAGCTTTCTTT. Protein product: CASSPTYSHTEAFF.